The 3 T cell receptor beta chains below come from one sample, sequenced in a study of tumor-infiltrating lymphocytes in primary liver carcinoma. The researchers produced TCR beta cDNA from approximately 0.45 ug total RNA with a constant-region primer. Investigators got TCR beta libraries out of three nested multiplex PCR rounds, done with slightly modified ARM-PCR. The first two PCR rounds, nine to ten cycles each, used TRBV1-TRBV30 forward primers and a C-beta reverse primer. Using its own MiXCR run on the multiplex PCR reads, TCRdb lists one record per CDR3 protein. Of about 190,000 distinct CDR3 sequences in the sample, roughly 80% are singletons; the top ten hold roughly 20%. Extraction of RNA together with DNA used roughly 18-32 mg of unsorted bulk tissue. Sequencing used tumor tissue from primary liver carcinoma. These receptors were obtained from a middle-aged man with primary liver carcinoma and hepatitis B virus infection.

In regard to this clonotype: The junction departs from germline at one end; a sequencing error may be responsible. The chain carries TRBV11-2 and TRBJ1-5; weak D call: TRBD1 (6 bases). This CDR3 is 17 amino acids long. Germline V CDR1 and CDR2: SGHAT, FQNNGV. The CDR3 nucleotides read TGTGCCGGCAGCTTAGTAGGGGAAACAGGGAAAAATCAGCCCCAGCATTTT. This gives the protein CAGSLVGETGKNQPQHF.

This sequence joins TRBV5-5 and TRBJ2-3; tentative D call: TRBD2 (5 bases). Germline V gene data show CDR1 as SGHKS and CDR2 as YYEKEE (reference sequence). The CDR3 extends over 15 amino acids. Trimming cost V 2 bases and J 5 bases, with 15 bases left between them. CDR3 sequence (DNA): TGTGCCAGCAGCTTCCACGGACTCTGGGAAGATACGCAGTATTTT. It translates to CASSFHGLWEDTQYF.

Points on this clonotype: It is likely a read error, because the conserved phenylalanine at the end of the CDR3 is missing. This sequence joins TRBV6-1 and TRBJ2-5; D is perhaps TRBD1 (6 bases). The CDR3 is 18 amino acids. Germline V lookup: CDR1 MNHNS, CDR2 SASEGT. CDR3 protein: CASSENLMGAAVGETQYY. CDR3 in DNA: TGTGCCAGTAGTGAAAATTTAATGGGGGCGGCCGTTGGAGAGACCCAGTACTAC.